This T cell receptor beta chain was profiled in a study of early T cells in non-severe SARS-CoV-2 infection. About the study: Bulk RNA taken from unsorted whole blood was sequenced, leaving chains unpaired. General study results and limits: Private and CD4 specificities were missed by VDJdb matching, skewed to anti-spike CD8.

Each cDNA molecule carried a unique molecular identifier. Each CDR3 protein is one row after TCRdb ran MiXCR on the 5' RACE reads. The sample holds about 33,000 distinct CDR3 sequences, about 5% seen once. This clonotype showed up many times. The antigen remains undetermined. The sample comprised whole blood. This receptor was obtained from an adult who was a healthcare worker with PCR-confirmed SARS-CoV-2 infection or an uninfected control (not recorded which).

CDR3 in DNA: TGTGCCAGCAGCAAACAGGGGACCCTCGCCTATGGCTACACCTTC. It codes for CASSKQGTLAYGYTF. The V and J genes are TRBV7-9 and TRBJ1-2; 7 bases are shared with TRBD1. The J segment lost 4 bases and the V segment lost 5 bases, leaving 10 bases of the junction unmatched. This CDR3 is built from 15 residues. Germline V gene sequence: CDR1 SEHNR, CDR2 FQNEAQ (reference sequence).